The entry that follows covers one TCR beta chain sequence. The sample comes from a study of blood T cells in healthy people across ages. Study context: With template switching, about one barcoded beta molecule was captured per two T cells.

Between the trimmed V and J ends, which lost 3 bases and 3 bases, there was a span of 12 bases. Germline V CDR1 and CDR2: SGHRS, YFSETQ. The CDR3 loop spans 14 amino acids. Using a J-beta primer mix together with a sample-barcoded 5' primer, a second PCR was run for roughly 6 to 12 cycles. Each TCR beta cDNA got a 12-nucleotide random molecular identifier. In TCRdb, the 5' RACE reads were re-called with MiXCR into one record per CDR3 protein. The top ten hold roughly 23% of the sample, which has some 1,800,000 distinct CDR3 sequences, roughly two fifths seen once. Per sample, a minimum of 6 million PBMCs were isolated.

Sequencing input: blood. The chain employs TRBV5-1 and TRBJ1-1; tentative D call: TRBD1 (5 bases). The sequence derives from a human donor in good health. The CDR3, as DNA: TGCGCCAGCAGCTCTGAGGGGCTTCACACTGAAGCTTTCTTT. Protein product: CASSSEGLHTEAFF.